This T cell receptor beta chain was captured by sequencing in a study of neoadjuvant nivolumab and ipilimumab in lung cancer. TCRdb's copy holds only in-frame clones and misses some; the assay was immunoSEQ multiplex PCR. The data contain 6,000 to 8,500 clones, approximately 80% of them singletons. Overall study results and limits: Pretherapy blood TCR richness correlated positively with resected tumor richness.

On this clone itself: Its specificity is unknown.

CDR1 and CDR2 (germline): WSHSY, SAAADI. This CDR3 spans 16 amino acids. V lost 3 bases to trimming and J lost 1 base, with 13 bases between them. The TCR sequence derives from an adult with non-small cell lung cancer. Sample: tumor tissue, taken after neoadjuvant nivolumab, alone or with ipilimumab, at or shortly before surgery. V usage is TRBV10-2 and J usage is TRBJ1-5; no clear D. The CDR3 DNA reads as TGCGCCAGCAGTGAAAGGACCGCCAGGAGCAATCAGCCCCAGCATTTT. It encodes CASSERTARSNQPQHF.